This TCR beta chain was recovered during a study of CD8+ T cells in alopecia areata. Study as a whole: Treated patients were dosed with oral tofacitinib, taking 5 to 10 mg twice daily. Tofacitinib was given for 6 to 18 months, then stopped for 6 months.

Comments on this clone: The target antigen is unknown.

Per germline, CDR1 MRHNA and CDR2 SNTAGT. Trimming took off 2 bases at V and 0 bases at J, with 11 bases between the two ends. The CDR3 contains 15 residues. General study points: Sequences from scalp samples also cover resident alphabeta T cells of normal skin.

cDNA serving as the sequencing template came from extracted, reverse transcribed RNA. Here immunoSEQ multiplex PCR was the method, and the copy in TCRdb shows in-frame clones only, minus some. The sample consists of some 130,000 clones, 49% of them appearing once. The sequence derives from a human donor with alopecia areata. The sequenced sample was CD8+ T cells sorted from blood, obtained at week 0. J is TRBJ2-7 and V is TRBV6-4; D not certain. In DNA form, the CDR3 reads TGTGCCAGCAGTGACCCCTACAAACCCTCCTACGAGCAGTACTTC. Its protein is CASSDPYKPSYEQYF.